Listed here are 8 T cell receptor beta chains from one sample, sequenced in a study of T cells after yellow fever vaccination. In TCRdb, the 5' RACE reads were re-called with MiXCR into one record per CDR3 protein. The data hold fewer than 450,000 distinct CDR3 sequences, with roughly 10% observed a single time. The material sequenced was PBMCs, taken on the day of the first yellow fever vaccination. The receptor source for this set is a man aged 18 to 30 who received the YFV17D yellow fever vaccine.

The chain links TRBV6-2 or TRBV6-3 to TRBJ2-2; possible D gene TRBD2, 7 bases. The CDR3 loop spans 15 amino acids. Trimming pared 0 bases from V and 7 bases from J, leaving 12 bases between. CDR1 MNHEY and CDR2 SVGEGT come from the germline V gene. The CDR3 DNA is TGTGCCAGCAGTTACTCGGGGGGGCATGTCGGGGAGCTGTTTTTT. This encodes CASSYSGGHVGELFF.

This clonotype has more than one count but fewer than ten. The chain links TRBV5-1 to TRBJ2-3; no firm D call. Looked up from germline, CDR1 is SGHRS and CDR2 is YFSETQ. The CDR3 contains 13 residues. Trimming shortened V by 0 bases and J by 4 bases, and 6 bases separated the two germline ends. CDR3 in amino acids: CASSLAAADTQYF. CDR3 bases: TGCGCCAGCAGCTTGGCCGCTGCAGATACGCAGTATTTT.

V usage is TRBV6-1 and J usage is TRBJ1-1; D is undetermined. CDR1 is MNHNS and CDR2 is SASEGT in the germline V gene. The V end lost 2 bases, the J end lost 1 base, and 11 bases lay between the germline ends. The CDR3 consists of 15 residues. The CDR3 DNA sequence: TGTGCCAGCAGTGAAATAATCTCCCGGAACACTGAAGCTTTCTTT. Its translation is CASSEIISRNTEAFF.

There are a few counts of this clonotype. The chain couples TRBV20-1 to TRBJ1-1, with 7 bases identical to TRBD1. This CDR3 comprises 13 residues. V lost 5 bases, J lost 11 bases, and 14 bases stayed unmatched. Germline V CDR1 and CDR2: DFQATT, SNEGSKA (reference sequence). The CDR3 DNA sequence: TGCAGTGCTCCCCTGTTTGAGGGGGCGTGGGCTTTCTTT. Protein sequence: CSAPLFEGAWAFF.

This clonotype was picked up many times. V usage is TRBV7-9 and J usage is TRBJ2-1; D may be TRBD2 (7 bases). The V end lost 3 bases, the J end lost 5 bases, and 17 bases lay between the germline ends. Germline V gene sequence: CDR1 SEHNR, CDR2 FQNEAQ (reference sequence). CDR3 length equals 16 residues. DNA for the CDR3: TGTGCCAGCAGCTTTCGGGCGGGGGCCAACAACAATGAGCAGTTCTTC. This translates into CASSFRAGANNNEQFF.

The V gene is TRBV5-1, the J gene TRBJ2-3; a weak D match, TRBD1 (6 bases). This CDR3 is 15 amino acids long. Germline loops: CDR1 SGHRS, CDR2 YFSETQ. Trimming left V 3 bases short and J 2 bases short, with 13 bases between. The CDR3 loop is CASSWAWGPTDTQYF. The CDR3 coding sequence is TGCGCCAGCAGCTGGGCTTGGGGGCCCACAGATACGCAGTATTTT.

The rearrangement uses TRBV7-2 and TRBJ1-2; no reliable D call. The CDR3 runs 15 residues. Trimming removed 6 bases from V and 8 bases from J, with 22 bases in between. Germline CDR1 and CDR2: SGHTA and FQGNSA. For the CDR3, the DNA is TGTGCCAGCAGTACCGGGAAGCCAACTACCTACGGCTACACCTTC. Translation gives CASSTGKPTTYGYTF.

The chain links TRBV25-1 to TRBJ2-3, with D uncertain. CDR1 is MGHDK and CDR2 is SYGVNS in the germline V gene. The CDR3 has 15 residues. Trimming removed 1 base from V and 2 bases from J, with 10 bases in between. The CDR3 is CASSESGRPTDTQYF. The DNA for the CDR3 is TGTGCCAGCAGTGAATCGGGCAGGCCCACAGATACGCAGTATTTT.